This note documents a single TCR beta chain sequence. The target antigen is unknown. This sample is part of a study of T cell repertoires in cytomegalovirus infection. Turning to the study itself: Shared public TCR beta signatures pointed to both CMV infection and a matching HLA type. Study-wide results and caveats: Summed frequency of shared TCR beta families picked out CMV carriers who also had the relevant HLA. Within the response measured ex vivo, HLA-C-restricted CMV-specific TCR beta clonotypes were dominant.

TCRdb processed the reads anew with MiXCR; each CDR3 protein has one entry. The top ten hold roughly 15% of the sample, which has about 260,000 distinct CDR3 sequences, roughly 10% seen once. Germline CDR1 SEHNR, CDR2 FQNEAQ (reference sequence). This CDR3 comprises 17 residues. J lost 1 base, V lost 4 bases, and 4 bases had no gene match. The sequence derives from a human donor in good health (CMV status not recorded). Some clones in this sample may be carry-over from other donors' samples. Sequencing used PBMCs. This chain links TRBV7-9 with TRBJ2-3, with 14 bases fitting TRBD2. This CDR3 reads CASSSGLAGGRTDTQYF. Written as DNA, the CDR3 is TGTGCCAGCAGCTCCGGACTAGCGGGGGGCCGCACAGATACGCAGTATTTT.